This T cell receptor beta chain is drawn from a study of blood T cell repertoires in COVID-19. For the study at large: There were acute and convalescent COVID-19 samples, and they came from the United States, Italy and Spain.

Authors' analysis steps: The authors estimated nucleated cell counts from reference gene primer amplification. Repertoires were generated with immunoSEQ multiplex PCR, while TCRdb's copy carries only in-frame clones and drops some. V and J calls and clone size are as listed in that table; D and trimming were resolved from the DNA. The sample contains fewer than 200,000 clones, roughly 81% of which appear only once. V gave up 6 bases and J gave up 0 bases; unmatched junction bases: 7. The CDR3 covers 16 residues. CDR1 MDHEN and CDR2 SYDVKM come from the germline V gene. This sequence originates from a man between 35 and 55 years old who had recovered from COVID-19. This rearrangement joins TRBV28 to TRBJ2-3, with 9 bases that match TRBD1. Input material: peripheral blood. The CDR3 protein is CASRTGTGRSTDTQYF. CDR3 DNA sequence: TGTGCCAGCAGGACCGGGACAGGGAGAAGCACAGATACGCAGTATTTT.